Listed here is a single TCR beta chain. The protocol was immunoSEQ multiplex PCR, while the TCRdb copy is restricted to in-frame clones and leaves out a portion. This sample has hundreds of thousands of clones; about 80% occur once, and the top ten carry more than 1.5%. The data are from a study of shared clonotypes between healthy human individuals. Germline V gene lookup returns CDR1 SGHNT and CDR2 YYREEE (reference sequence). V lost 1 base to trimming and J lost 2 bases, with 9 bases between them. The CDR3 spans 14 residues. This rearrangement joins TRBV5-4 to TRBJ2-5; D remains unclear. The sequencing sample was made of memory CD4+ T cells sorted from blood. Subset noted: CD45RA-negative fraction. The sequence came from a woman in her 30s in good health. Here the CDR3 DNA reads TGTGCCAGCAGCTTGCCCTACCATCAAGAGACCCAGTACTTC. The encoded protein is CASSLPYHQETQYF.